This TCR beta chain was identified during a study of shared clonotypes between healthy human individuals. The wider study: The people who gave samples were a couple of women and a few men aged 18 to 49.

Measured with immunoSEQ multiplex PCR; TCRdb has only the in-frame clones, and not every one. The sample shows millions of clones, about 95% of them seen only once. CD45RO-negative cells were positively selected for CCR7, leaving out terminally differentiated effector memory CD45RA+ cells. This TCR came from a man younger than 30 in good health. The sequenced sample was naive CD8+ T cells sorted from blood.

The CDR3 here is CASSGIRGAYNEQFF. The CDR3, as DNA: TGCGCCAGCAGCGGAATCAGGGGGGCCTACAATGAGCAGTTCTTC. The chain couples TRBV5-1 to TRBJ2-1, with a possible D match to TRBD1 (7 bases). CDR3 size: 15 residues. From germline, CDR1 is SGHRS and CDR2 YFSETQ. The germline V and J ends were trimmed by 4 bases and 2 bases, with 13 bases remaining between them.